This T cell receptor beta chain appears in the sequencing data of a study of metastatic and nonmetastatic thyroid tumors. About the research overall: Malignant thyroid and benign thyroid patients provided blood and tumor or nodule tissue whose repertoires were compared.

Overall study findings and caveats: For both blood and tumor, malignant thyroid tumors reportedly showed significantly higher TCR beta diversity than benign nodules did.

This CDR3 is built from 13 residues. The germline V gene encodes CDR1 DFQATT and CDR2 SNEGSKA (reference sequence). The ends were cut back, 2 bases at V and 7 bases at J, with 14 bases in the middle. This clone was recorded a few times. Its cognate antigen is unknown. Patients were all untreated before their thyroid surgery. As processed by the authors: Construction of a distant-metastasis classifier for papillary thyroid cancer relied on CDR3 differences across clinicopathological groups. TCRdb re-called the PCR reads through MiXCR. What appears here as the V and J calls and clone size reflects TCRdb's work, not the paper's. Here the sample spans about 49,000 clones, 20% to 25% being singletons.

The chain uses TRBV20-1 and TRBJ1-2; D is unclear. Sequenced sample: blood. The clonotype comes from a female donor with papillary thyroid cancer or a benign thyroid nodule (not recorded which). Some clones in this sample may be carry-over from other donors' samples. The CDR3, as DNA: TGCAGTGCTAGACAGCCTTCTATAGGTGGCTACACCTTC. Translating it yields CSARQPSIGGYTF.